The next 29 T cell receptor beta chains were all read from a single sample in a study of blood T cells in healthy people across ages. Together with a sample-barcoded 5' primer, a J-beta primer mix was included in a second PCR lasting roughly 6 to 12 cycles. TCRdb reprocessed the 5' RACE reads with MiXCR, giving one entry per CDR3 protein. This sample has some 1 million distinct CDR3 sequences, with more than 40% found just once. Material for sequencing was blood. These receptor sequences come from a woman aged 60-75 years in good health.

CDR3 region: CASSPDRISNQPQHF. In nucleotides, the CDR3 is TGTGCCAGCAGCCCTGACAGGATTAGCAATCAGCCCCAGCATTTT. The chain combines TRBV6-5 with TRBJ1-5; TRBD1 might be the D (6 bases). Trimming cost V 6 bases and J 0 bases, with 12 bases left between them. Germline loops: CDR1 MNHEY, CDR2 SVGAGI. The CDR3 sequence is 15 residues long.

In DNA form, the CDR3 reads TGTGCCAGCAGCCCGTCTTCCTACAATGAGCAGTACTTC. Translating gives CASSPSSYNEQYF. The chain employs TRBV5-5 and TRBJ2-1; the D is unclear. The DNA end lines up better with TRBJ2-7; the J call may be wrong. Germline CDR1 reads SGHKS; CDR2 reads YYEKEE (reference sequence). The CDR3 extends over 13 amino acids.

This chain joins TRBV2 and TRBJ2-7, with 9 bases aligning to TRBD2. V dropped 2 bases and J dropped 1; count of bases not matched to a gene: 6. The CDR3 covers 16 residues. Germline V lookup: CDR1 SNHLY, CDR2 FYNNEI. Written as DNA, the CDR3 is TGTGCCAGCAGTGAATCGGGACTAGCCCCTTCCTACGAGCAGTACTTC. It yields the protein CASSESGLAPSYEQYF.

V and J are TRBV10-2 and TRBJ2-7; 9 bases line up with TRBD2. J gave up 2 bases and V 7 bases, and 3 bases lay outside the gene matches. This CDR3 spans 13 amino acids. Germline-derived CDR1 and CDR2 are WSHSY and SAAADI. The CDR3 sequence is CASTLAGPYEQYF. The CDR3 DNA sequence: TGCGCCAGCACTCTAGCGGGACCCTACGAGCAGTACTTC.

CDR3 nucleotide sequence: TGTGCCAGCAGTTTAAGGATAGGGGGCCAAGAGACCCAGTACTTC. Translation: CASSLRIGGQETQYF. This chain joins TRBV27 and TRBJ2-5, with a tentative D call TRBD1 (6 bases). Per germline, CDR1 MNHEY and CDR2 SMNVEV (reference sequence). CDR3 length: 15 residues. Trimming removed 2 bases from V and 1 base from J, with 11 bases in between.

The V gene is TRBV12-3 or TRBV12-4, the J gene TRBJ2-5; TRBD1 agrees at 9 bases. The tail of the sequence fits TRBJ2-7 better, so the J call may be wrong. This CDR3 is 14 amino acids long. CDR3 region: CASSHGGTGFEQYF. As DNA, the CDR3 is TGTGCCAGCAGTCACGGGGGGACAGGGTTCGAGCAGTACTTC.

The chain has TRBV3-1 and TRBJ1-1; tentative D call: TRBD1 (6 bases). The CDR3 consists of 14 residues. V gave up 4 bases and J gave up 5 bases, with 14 bases separating them. Germline values: CDR1 LGHDT, CDR2 YNNKEL (reference sequence). The CDR3 nucleotides are TGTGCCAGCAGCCCTAAGGGGGGGGAAACTGAAGCTTTCTTT. Translating gives CASSPKGGETEAFF.

The rearrangement links TRBV30 to TRBJ2-3; D not resolved. V lost 3 bases and J lost 6, with 13 bases in between. Germline values: CDR1 GTSNPN, CDR2 SVGIG (reference sequence). The CDR3 is 13 residues long. CDR3 DNA sequence: TGTGCCTGGAGCCCCCTCGTGAAGGATACGCAGTATTTT. It is translated as CAWSPLVKDTQYF.

Only a few counts were recorded for this clonotype. V and J are TRBV2 and TRBJ2-4, with D unclear. The end of the DNA aligns better with TRBJ2-7, so the J call may be wrong. The CDR3 has 11 amino acids. Germline CDR1 and CDR2: SNHLY and FYNNEI. CDR3: CASRSSLEQYF. CDR3 coding DNA: TGTGCCAGCAGGAGTAGCCTCGAGCAGTACTTC.

The chain employs TRBV7-2 and TRBJ1-5; D is unclear. V gave up 5 bases and J gave up 6 bases, with 17 bases separating them. The CDR3 sequence is 15 residues long. The germline V gene encodes CDR1 SGHTA and CDR2 FQGNSA. CDR3 DNA sequence: TGTGCCAGCAGCCCATCAACTTGGGTTGCTCAGCCCCAGCATTTT. It is translated as CASSPSTWVAQPQHF.

The gene calls are TRBV27 and TRBJ1-2; D not resolved. V lost 4 bases, J lost 5 bases, and 8 bases lay in between. Per the germline V gene, CDR1 is MNHEY and CDR2 is SMNVEV (reference sequence). The CDR3 is 12 amino acids. Here the CDR3 DNA reads TGTGCCAGCAGTTCCGACATGTATGGCTACACCTTC. Protein: CASSSDMYGYTF.

The chain uses TRBV2 and TRBJ2-5, with unresolved D. Trimming shortened V by 6 bases and J by 5 bases, and 7 bases separated the two germline ends. This CDR3 region has 11 residues. Germline-derived CDR1 and CDR2 are SNHLY and FYNNEI. The CDR3 sequence: CASRAKETQYF. Here the CDR3 DNA reads TGTGCCAGCAGGGCTAAGGAGACCCAGTACTTC. Filled out from reference TRBV2 and TRBJ2-5, the complete variable domain reads EPEVTQTPSHQVTQMGQEVILRCVPISNHLYFYWYRQILGQKVEFLVSFYNNEISEKSEIFDDQFSVERPDGSNFTLKIRSTKLEDSAMYFCASRAKETQYFGPGTRLLVL.

The rearrangement joins TRBV6-1 to TRBJ2-7; 10 bases match TRBD1. The germline V gene encodes CDR1 MNHNS and CDR2 SASEGT. The CDR3 is 15 amino acids. V lost 7 bases and J lost 8; bases outside the gene matches: 14. For the CDR3, the DNA is TGTGCCAGCATCCTCGGACAGGGGGGGTTCTCTAAGCAGTACTTC. This gives the protein CASILGQGGFSKQYF.

The V and J genes are TRBV4-1 and TRBJ2-1; 7 bases are a match to TRBD2. Near its end, the DNA agrees better with TRBJ2-7, so the J call may be wrong. Germline-derived CDR1 and CDR2 are MGHRA and YSYEKL. This CDR3 spans 14 amino acids. In DNA form, the CDR3 reads TGCGCCAGCAGCGAGCGGGGCGGGTACAATGAGCAGTACTTC. This codes for CASSERGGYNEQYF.

This clonotype has a handful of counts. The chain links TRBV7-2 to TRBJ2-1; 11 bases are shared with TRBD2. V dropped 3 bases and J dropped 5; count of bases not matched to a gene: 3. CDR1 is SGHTA, CDR2 FQGNSA, per germline. This CDR3 is 15 amino acids long. The CDR3: CASSFLAGGHNEQFF. The CDR3 DNA reads as TGTGCCAGCAGCTTCCTAGCGGGAGGACACAATGAGCAGTTCTTC. Supplemented by reference TRBV7-2 and TRBJ2-1, the full variable domain reads GAGVSQSPSNKVTEKGKDVELRCDPISGHTALYWYRQSLGQGLEFLIYFQGNSAPDKSGLPSDRFSAERTGGSVSTLTIQRTQQEDSAVYLCASSFLAGGHNEQFFGPGTRLTVL.

This clonotype was seen only a few times. CDR3 sequence reads: CASRRTGVGREETQYF. CDR3 nucleotides: TGTGCCAGCAGGAGAACAGGCGTAGGGCGTGAAGAGACCCAGTACTTC. V usage is TRBV27 and J usage is TRBJ2-5; tentative D call: TRBD1 (5 bases). The germline V gene has CDR1 MNHEY and CDR2 SMNVEV (reference sequence). The CDR3 length is 16 residues. V shed 6 bases and J shed 3 bases, with 20 bases lying between them.

This chain links TRBV28 with TRBJ2-5; 12 bases are a match to TRBD2. V trimming: 8 bases; J trimming: 5 bases; junction bases outside the gene matches: 6. The germline V gene encodes CDR1 MDHEN and CDR2 SYDVKM. This CDR3 contains 14 residues. CDR3 in DNA: TGTGCCAGCCTAGCGGGAGGGTCCGGGGAGACCCAGTACTTC. Protein sequence: CASLAGGSGETQYF.

The chain uses TRBV6-5 and TRBJ2-1; 9 bases are shared with TRBD1. V dropped 5 bases and J dropped 6; count of bases not matched to a gene: 8. Per the germline V gene, CDR1 is MNHEY and CDR2 is SVGAGI. This CDR3 comprises 15 residues. CDR3 sequence (DNA): TGTGCCAGCAGTCTTGCCCAGGACAGGGGCAATGAGCAGTTCTTC. Protein: CASSLAQDRGNEQFF.

The table lists this clonotype with a few counts. The rearrangement links TRBV12-3 or TRBV12-4 to TRBJ1-1; TRBD1 matches at 12 bases. The junction had 11 bases not matched to a gene; V was cut back by 5 bases and J by 4 bases. The CDR3 runs to 17 residues. Here the CDR3 reads CASSPGTGGGWGTEAFF. The DNA of the CDR3 is TGTGCCAGCAGTCCCGGGACAGGGGGCGGGTGGGGCACTGAAGCTTTCTTT.

This clonotype was observed at least ten times. This chain joins TRBV5-1 and TRBJ2-1; tentative D call: TRBD2 (6 bases). The CDR3 loop spans 14 amino acids. V lost 0 bases to trimming and J lost 3 bases, with 7 bases between them. Germline CDR1 reads SGHRS; CDR2 reads YFSETQ. CDR3 loop: CASSLGGVYNEQFF. In DNA form, the CDR3 reads TGCGCCAGCAGCTTGGGCGGGGTCTACAATGAGCAGTTCTTC.

The chain links TRBV21-1 to TRBJ2-7; the table's TRBD2 call for D was not verified on the DNA. TRBV21-1 has pseudogene status. CDR3 length equals 13 residues. For the CDR3, the DNA is TGTGCCAGCAGCAAAGTTGCTAGGAGGATTCGGTACTTC. Translation: CASSKVARRIRYF.

This rearrangement joins TRBV29-1 to TRBJ2-3; 7 bases are shared with TRBD1. The trim removed 4 bases at V and 1 base at J, leaving 8 bases unmatched. Germline CDR1 and CDR2: SQVTM and ANQGSEA. The CDR3 is 15 amino acids. The CDR3 loop is CSVVGPQGGTDTQYF. The DNA for the CDR3 is TGCAGCGTTGTGGGCCCTCAGGGGGGCACAGATACGCAGTATTTT.

The table lists this clonotype with a few counts. This rearrangement joins TRBV27 to TRBJ1-4; perhaps TRBD1 as D (6 bases). Germline loops: CDR1 MNHEY, CDR2 SMNVEV (reference sequence). The CDR3 loop spans 14 amino acids. Trimming pared 3 bases from V and 7 bases from J, leaving 12 bases between. Here the CDR3 reads CASSFQGIGEKLFF. The CDR3 DNA reads TGTGCCAGCAGTTTCCAGGGGATCGGTGAAAAACTGTTTTTT.

A remark on this clonotype: This may come from a read error, since a much larger clone is one base off. The chain recombines TRBV5-1 with TRBJ1-1, with D unresolved. The germline gives CDR1 SGHRS, CDR2 YFSETQ. The CDR3 sequence is 13 residues long. CDR3 coding DNA: TGTGCCAGCAGTTTACAGCGGAACACTGAAGCTTTCTTT. It translates to CASSLQRNTEAFF. Based on the CDR3 plus reference TRBV5-1 and TRBJ1-1, the full variable domain is KAGVTQTPRYLIKTRGQQVTLSCSPISGHRSVSWYQQTPGQGLQFLFEYFSETQRNKGNFPGRFSGRQFSNSRSEMNVSTLELGDSALYLCASSLQRNTEAFFGQGTRLTVV.

The chain joins TRBV9 to TRBJ2-6, with 7 bases identical to TRBD1. The CDR3 extends over 17 amino acids. Looked up from germline, CDR1 is SGDLS and CDR2 is YYNGEE. Unmatched junction bases numbered 4, after V lost 0 bases and J lost 1 base. CDR3 nucleotides: TGTGCCAGCAGCGTAGGAGGGACAGCATCTGGGGCCAACGTCCTGACTTTC. This encodes CASSVGGTASGANVLTF.

The CDR3 sequence is CATQTEGGGYEAFF. The CDR3 DNA is TGTGCCACCCAAACGGAAGGAGGGGGATATGAAGCTTTCTTT. The rearrangement joins TRBV2 to TRBJ1-1, with D perhaps TRBD1 (6 bases). Trimming took off 10 bases at V and 7 bases at J, with 22 bases between the two ends. CDR1 is SNHLY and CDR2 is FYNNEI in the germline V gene. The CDR3 totals 14 residues. Full variable domain (outside the CDR3, taken from reference TRBV2 and TRBJ1-1): EPEVTQTPSHQVTQMGQEVILRCVPISNHLYFYWYRQILGQKVEFLVSFYNNEISEKSEIFDDQFSVERPDGSNFTLKIRSTKLEDSAMYFCATQTEGGGYEAFFGQGTRLTVV.

V gene TRBV11-3 combines with J gene TRBJ2-1, with D tentatively TRBD2 (6 bases). The CDR3 has 13 residues. Germline CDR1 SGHNT, CDR2 YENEEA. V lost 8 bases to trimming and J lost 4 bases, with 12 bases between them. The CDR3 nucleotides are TGTGCCAGCGGTTTTAGCGGTTACAATGAGCAGTTCTTC. Encoded protein: CASGFSGYNEQFF. The complete variable domain, with remaining parts taken from reference TRBV11-3 and TRBJ2-1, reads EAGVVQSPRYKIIEKKQPVAFWCNPISGHNTLYWYLQNLGQGPELLIRYENEEAVDDSQLPKDRFSAERLKGVDSTLKIQPAELGDSAVYLCASGFSGYNEQFFGPGTRLTVL.

V and J are TRBV27 and TRBJ2-3; weak D call: TRBD2 (6 bases). The CDR3 contains 16 residues. The germline V gene has CDR1 MNHEY and CDR2 SMNVEV (reference sequence). The ends were cut back, 3 bases at V and 4 bases at J, with 17 bases in the middle. The CDR3 reads CASSLSGTPSPDTQYF. DNA of the CDR3: TGTGCCAGCAGTTTGTCCGGGACTCCGAGCCCAGATACGCAGTATTTT.

This clonotype was seen more than once but under ten times. V is TRBV4-1 and J is TRBJ2-7, with TRBD2 identical over 10 bases. This CDR3 is 15 amino acids long. Germline V gene sequence: CDR1 MGHRA, CDR2 YSYEKL. V gave up 0 bases and J gave up 3 bases; unmatched junction bases: 2. CDR3 residues: CASSQDRTSGYEQYF. The CDR3, as DNA: TGCGCCAGCAGCCAAGACCGGACTAGCGGCTACGAGCAGTACTTC.